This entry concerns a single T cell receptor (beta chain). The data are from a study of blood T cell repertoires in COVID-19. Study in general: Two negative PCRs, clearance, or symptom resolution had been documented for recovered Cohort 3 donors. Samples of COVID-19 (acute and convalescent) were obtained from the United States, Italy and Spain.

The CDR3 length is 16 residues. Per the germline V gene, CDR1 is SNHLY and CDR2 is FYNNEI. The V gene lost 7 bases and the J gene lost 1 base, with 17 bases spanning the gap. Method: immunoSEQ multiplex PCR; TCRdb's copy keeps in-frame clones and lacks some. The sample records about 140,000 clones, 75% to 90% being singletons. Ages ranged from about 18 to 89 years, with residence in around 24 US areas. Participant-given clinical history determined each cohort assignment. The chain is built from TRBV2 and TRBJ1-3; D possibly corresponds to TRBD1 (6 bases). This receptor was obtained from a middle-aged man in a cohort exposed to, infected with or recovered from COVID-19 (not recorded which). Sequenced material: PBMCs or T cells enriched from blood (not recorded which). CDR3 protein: CASTKYGQLSGNTIYF. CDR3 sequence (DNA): TGTGCCAGCACCAAATACGGACAGTTATCTGGAAACACCATATATTTT.